A selection of T cell receptor beta chains follows, all from one sample in a study of T-cell reconstitution after alpha-beta-depleted transplantation in children. A single record per CDR3 protein comes from TCRdb applying MiXCR to the PCR reads. The sample lists about a million distinct CDR3 sequences, about 30% seen once, with roughly 28% in the top ten. Sequenced material: PBMCs, mostly from graft donor cells, taken 360 days after TCRalphabeta/CD19-depleted stem cell transplant. The origin of the receptors is a boy under two years old who had a stem cell transplant for SCID, so the T cells may come from the graft donor. CDR3s leave out the opening cysteine and the closing phenylalanine or tryptophan. The order of the fields is V gene, CDR3 length, J gene, CDR3 protein.

v_call: TRBV9; cdr3_length: 13; j_call: TRBJ2-1; cdr3_aa: ASSSTGGAYNEQF
v_call: TRBV2; cdr3_length: 13; j_call: TRBJ2-1; cdr3_aa: ASSERRGGYNEQF
v_call: TRBV5-5; cdr3_length: 13; j_call: TRBJ2-5; cdr3_aa: ASSFRDRVGETQY
v_call: TRBV20-1; cdr3_length: 13; j_call: TRBJ2-1; cdr3_aa: SAKGEGGSYNEQF
v_call: TRBV11-2; cdr3_length: 12; j_call: TRBJ2-1; cdr3_aa: AGAVASGYNEQF
v_call: TRBV5-1; cdr3_length: 13; j_call: TRBJ2-7; cdr3_aa: ASSGPDKDPYEQY
v_call: TRBV6-2/TRBV6-3; cdr3_length: 11; j_call: TRBJ1-1; cdr3_aa: ASSLGFTAEAF
v_call: TRBV15; cdr3_length: 12; j_call: TRBJ1-5; cdr3_aa: ATSRFSGNQPQH
v_call: TRBV15; cdr3_length: 11; j_call: TRBJ2-7; cdr3_aa: ATSKQGPGEQY
v_call: TRBV12-3/TRBV12-4; cdr3_length: 13; j_call: TRBJ1-2; cdr3_aa: ASSLGGQGIQGYT
v_call: TRBV6-1; cdr3_length: 13; j_call: TRBJ2-1; cdr3_aa: ATLPAGGPYNEQF
v_call: TRBV7-3; cdr3_length: 16; j_call: TRBJ2-7; cdr3_aa: ASSLSLDSMGSFYEQY
v_call: TRBV9; cdr3_length: 10; j_call: TRBJ2-7; cdr3_aa: ASSANFGEQY
v_call: TRBV12-3/TRBV12-4; cdr3_length: 15; j_call: TRBJ2-3; cdr3_aa: ASSSTPGLAGTDTQY
v_call: TRBV9; cdr3_length: 11; j_call: TRBJ2-1; cdr3_aa: ASSVDERDEQF
v_call: TRBV5-1; cdr3_length: 12; j_call: TRBJ1-2; cdr3_aa: ASSFGGVDYGYT
v_call: TRBV5-1; cdr3_length: 15; j_call: TRBJ1-1; cdr3_aa: ASSFAPTESVDTEAF
v_call: TRBV5-5; cdr3_length: 16; j_call: TRBJ2-5; cdr3_aa: ASSSPRLAPLLQETQY
v_call: TRBV29-1; cdr3_length: 10; j_call: TRBJ2-2; cdr3_aa: SGTGAAGELF
v_call: TRBV27; cdr3_length: 13; j_call: TRBJ2-7; cdr3_aa: ASSFQGGVGNEQY
v_call: TRBV3-1; cdr3_length: 15; j_call: TRBJ2-6; cdr3_aa: ASSQVGGYSGANVLT
v_call: TRBV5-1; cdr3_length: 16; j_call: TRBJ2-6; cdr3_aa: ASSGAGQVPAGANVLT
v_call: TRBV18; cdr3_length: 14; j_call: TRBJ2-5; cdr3_aa: ASSPLGGAGEETQY
v_call: TRBV5-1; cdr3_length: 14; j_call: TRBJ2-1; cdr3_aa: ASSLIGGYSGNEQF
v_call: TRBV5-1; cdr3_length: 12; j_call: TRBJ2-1; cdr3_aa: ASSPGQAYNEQF